The present TCR beta chain was sequenced within a study of T cell responses to AZD1222 COVID-19 vaccine. Overall study results and limits: Regions 160-218 and 743-854 dominated among vaccine-associated CD4 TCRs spanning spike. The donor group comprised mostly white British people and more females; the analysis possibly underestimated clonal diversity.

Comments on this clone: Its antigen is undetermined.

Repertoires were generated with immunoSEQ multiplex PCR, while TCRdb's copy carries only in-frame clones and drops some. In the table there are over 100,000 clones, 86% of which are singletons. Deletions cut 0 bases from V and 4 bases from J, with 8 bases between. Germline CDR1 reads MNHEY; CDR2 reads SMNVEV (reference sequence). The CDR3 has 14 amino acids. Sequencing was performed on peripheral blood, taken on day 0 of AZD1222 vaccination. The TCR sequence derives from an adult in good health. The chain has TRBV27 and TRBJ2-3; TRBD1 might be the D (6 bases). CDR3 sequence (DNA): TGTGCCAGCAGTTTATCTTACAGGGCAGATACGCAGTATTTT. Translating gives CASSLSYRADTQYF.